This T cell receptor (beta chain) derives from a study of blood T cell repertoires in COVID-19. Overall study context: Acute and convalescent COVID-19 samples came from the United States, Italy and Spain.

Profiling relied on immunoSEQ multiplex PCR, and the TCRdb table lists in-frame clones only, not all of them. The table lists 200,000 to 300,000 clones, around nine tenths of them singletons. From germline, CDR1 is SGHNT and CDR2 YYREEE (reference sequence). This CDR3 spans 15 amino acids. V was pared by 3 bases and J by 0 bases, with 3 bases of the junction left unmatched. The receptor was isolated from a middle-aged man who had recovered from COVID-19. The chain has TRBV5-4 and TRBJ2-7; 10 positions match TRBD2. The specimen was peripheral blood. The CDR3 DNA follows: TGTGCCAGCAGCTCGCGACTAGCGGGCTCCTACGAGCAGTACTTC. This gives the protein CASSSRLAGSYEQYF. Full variable domain (rest looked up from reference TRBV5-4 and TRBJ2-7): ETGVTQSPTHLIKTRGQQVTLRCSSQSGHNTVSWYQQALGQGPQFIFQYYREEENGRGNFPPRFSGLQFPNYSSELNVNALELDDSALYLCASSSRLAGSYEQYFGPGTRLTVT.